This T cell receptor (beta chain) emerged from a study of T cells in women clearing cervical HPV infection. The method was immunoSEQ multiplex PCR; TCRdb's version includes in-frame clones alone and lacks a portion of them. The ten most abundant clones cover around 7.6% of a sample with 35,000 to 50,000 clones. The clonotype comes from a woman between 18 and 70 years old with a cervical HPV16 infection that either progressed to CIN3+ or cleared (not recorded which). The sample was blood buffy coat.

Incomplete CDR3 DNA: TGTGCCAGCAGCTCACTAGCGGGGGGAGAAGATACG. Translating gives CASSSLAGGEDT. The entire CDR3 protein reads CASSSLAGGEDTQYF. This chain uses TRBV11-1 with TRBJ2-3; TRBD2 matches 12 bases. The read stops 3 residues short of the end of the CDR3; the missing end is completed from the germline J gene. The CDR3 loop spans 15 amino acids. After removal of 4 bases from V and 5 bases from J, the junction contained 4 bases not matched to a gene. The germline V gene has CDR1 SGHAT and CDR2 FQDESV (reference sequence). The whole variable domain, filled in from reference TRBV11-1 and TRBJ2-3, reads EAEVAQSPRYKITEKSQAVAFWCDPISGHATLYWYRQILGQGPELLVQFQDESVVDDSQLPKDRFSAERLKGVDSTLKIQPAELGDSAMYLCASSSLAGGEDTQYFGPGTRLTVL.